The present T cell receptor beta chain was sequenced within a study of cytomegalovirus exposure and HLA in healthy donors. Regarding the study as a whole: Analyzed later, most CMV-associated TCR beta chains appeared HLA-restricted. Earlier analysis yielded a pattern in which most TCR beta V segments were productive about 90% or about 30% of the time.

60 Vbeta and 13 Jbeta primers were used in PCR. Some clones are missing from TCRdb's copy, which holds only in-frame ones; the method was immunoSEQ multiplex PCR. Its listing shows around 44,000 clones. Details on this clone: Its antigen is not known.

CDR3 length: 17 amino acids. Sample: PBMCs. The TCR was taken from a male donor in good health and CMV-seropositive. This chain connects TRBV21-1 to TRBJ2-2; TRBD2, the table's D call, was not compared with the DNA. TRBV21-1 is a documented pseudogene. CDR3 protein: CASSGTSRPLNTGELLF. CDR3 nucleotide sequence: TGTGCCAGCAGCGGGACTTCCAGACCCCTGAACACCGGGGAGCTGCTTTTT.